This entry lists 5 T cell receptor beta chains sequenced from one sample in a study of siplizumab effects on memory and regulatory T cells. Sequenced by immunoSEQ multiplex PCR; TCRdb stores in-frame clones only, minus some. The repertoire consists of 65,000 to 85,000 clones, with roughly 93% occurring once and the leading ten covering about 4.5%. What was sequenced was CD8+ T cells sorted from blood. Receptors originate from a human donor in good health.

This CDR3 is CAGHRVLVNDEQYF. The CDR3 DNA reads TGTGCCGGACACAGGGTCTTGGTAAACGACGAGCAGTACTTC. V and J are TRBV2 and TRBJ2-7, with D possibly TRBD1 on 6 matching bases. The germline CDR1 and CDR2 sequences are SNHLY and FYNNEI. The CDR3 is 14 residues long. Trimming pared 11 bases from V and 5 bases from J, leaving 22 bases between.

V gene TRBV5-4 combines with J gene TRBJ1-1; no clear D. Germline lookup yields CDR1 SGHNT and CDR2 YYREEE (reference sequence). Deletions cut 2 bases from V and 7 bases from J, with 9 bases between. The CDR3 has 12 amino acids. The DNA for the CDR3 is TGTGCCAGCAGCTTAGGGCAGAGTGAAGCTTTCTTT. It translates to CASSLGQSEAFF.

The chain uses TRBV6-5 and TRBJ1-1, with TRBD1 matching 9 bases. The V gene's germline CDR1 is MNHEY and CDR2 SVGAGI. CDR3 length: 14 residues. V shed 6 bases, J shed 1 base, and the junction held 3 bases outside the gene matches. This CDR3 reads CASSGDRANTEAFF. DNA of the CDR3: TGTGCCAGCAGCGGGGACAGGGCGAACACTGAAGCTTTCTTT.

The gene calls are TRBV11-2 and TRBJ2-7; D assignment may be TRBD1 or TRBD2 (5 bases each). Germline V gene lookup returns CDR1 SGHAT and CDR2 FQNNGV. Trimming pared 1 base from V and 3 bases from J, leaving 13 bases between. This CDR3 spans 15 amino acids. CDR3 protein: CASSLAARDDYEQYF. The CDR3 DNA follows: TGTGCCAGCAGCTTAGCGGCCCGGGACGACTACGAGCAGTACTTC.

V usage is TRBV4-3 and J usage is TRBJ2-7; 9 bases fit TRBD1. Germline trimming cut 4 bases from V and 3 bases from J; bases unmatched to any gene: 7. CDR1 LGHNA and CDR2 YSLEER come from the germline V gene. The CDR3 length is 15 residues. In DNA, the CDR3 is TGCGCCAGCAGCCCTTCACAGGGGGCCCTCTACGAGCAGTACTTC. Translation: CASSPSQGALYEQYF.